Each of the 10 T cell receptor beta chains below was sequenced from the same sample in a study of PD-L1 blockade in urothelial cancer. Here immunoSEQ multiplex PCR was the method, and the copy in TCRdb shows in-frame clones only, minus some. The data contain approximately 58,000 clones, 82% of them singletons. The specimen comprised PBMCs, sampled around atezolizumab (anti-PD-L1) treatment. The receptor set was obtained from a man aged 65 to 79 with urothelial cancer.

The J gene is TRBJ1-3, the V gene TRBV18, with 8 bases identical to TRBD1. CDR1 and CDR2 (germline): KGHSH, LQKENI. With 4 bases clipped from V and 9 bases from J, the junction kept 8 bases outside the gene matches. The CDR3 runs 14 residues. The CDR3 reads CASSQRTGLATIYF. The DNA for the CDR3 is TGTGCCAGCTCACAACGGACAGGGCTGGCCACCATATATTTT.

This clone was seen more than once but under ten times. V gene TRBV7-6 combines with J gene TRBJ1-1, with D perhaps TRBD1 (6 bases). CDR3 length: 14 amino acids. Trimming left V 4 bases short and J 0 bases short, with 9 bases between. Germline V gene lookup returns CDR1 SGHVS and CDR2 FNYEAQ. Here the CDR3 reads CASSSTGMNTEAFF. The CDR3 nucleotides are TGTGCCAGCAGCTCTACAGGGATGAACACTGAAGCTTTCTTT. Combining the CDR3 with reference TRBV7-6 and TRBJ1-1 gives the whole variable domain GAGVSQSPRYKVTKRGQDVALRCDPISGHVSLYWYRQALGQGPEFLTYFNYEAQQDKSGLPNDRFSAERPEGSISTLTIQRTEQRDSAMYRCASSSTGMNTEAFFGQGTRLTVV.

This clone was picked up a small number of times. The chain recombines TRBV29-1 with TRBJ2-7, with 10 bases that match TRBD2. Germline assignment: CDR1 SQVTM and CDR2 ANQGSEA. V lost 2 bases, J lost 3 bases, and 4 bases stayed unmatched. This CDR3 has 14 residues. The CDR3 loop is CSVESLAGDYEQYF. In nucleotides, the CDR3 is TGCAGCGTTGAATCCCTAGCGGGAGACTACGAGCAGTACTTC.

This clone has just a few counts. The J gene is TRBJ1-2, the V gene TRBV14; 7 positions agree with TRBD1. Germline V gives CDR1 SGHDN, CDR2 FVKESK. The CDR3 has 20 residues. Trimming removed 1 base from V and 2 bases from J; junction bases left unmatched: 19. Here the CDR3 reads CASSQVYIAETGWKNYGYTF. The CDR3 nucleotides are TGTGCCAGCAGCCAAGTTTATATCGCGGAGACAGGGTGGAAAAACTATGGCTACACCTTC.

This clone has just a few counts. J is TRBJ2-1 and V is TRBV5-1, with D possibly TRBD2 on 5 matching bases. Trimming removed 0 bases at V and 7 bases at J, with 5 bases between. Germline assignment: CDR1 SGHRS and CDR2 YFSETQ. CDR3 length equals 12 residues. CDR3 region: CASSLGGNEQFF. As DNA, the CDR3 is TGCGCCAGCAGCTTGGGCGGGAATGAGCAGTTCTTC. The full variable domain, in which reference TRBV5-1 and TRBJ2-1 provide the parts outside the CDR3, is KAGVTQTPRYLIKTRGQQVTLSCSPISGHRSVSWYQQTPGQGLQFLFEYFSETQRNKGNFPGRFSGRQFSNSRSEMNVSTLELGDSALYLCASSLGGNEQFFGPGTRLTVL.

This chain joins TRBV10-3 and TRBJ2-1, with TRBD2 matching over 8 bases. Germline assignment: CDR1 ENHRY and CDR2 SYGVKD. The CDR3 is made up of 14 amino acids. The J segment lost 5 bases and the V segment lost 6 bases, leaving 6 bases of the junction unmatched. In DNA, the CDR3 is TGTGCCATCAGGAGCGGGAGAGATAACAATGAGCAGTTCTTC. It codes for CAIRSGRDNNEQFF.

The chain has TRBV28 and TRBJ2-3; 8 positions match TRBD2. Germline V gives CDR1 MDHEN, CDR2 SYDVKM. J lost 4 bases, V lost 9 bases, and 9 bases had no gene match. The CDR3 is made up of 14 amino acids. The CDR3 region is CASSGGRLADTQYF. In DNA, the CDR3 is TGTGCCAGTTCCGGCGGGAGGTTAGCAGATACGCAGTATTTT.

This rearrangement joins TRBV6-1 to TRBJ1-1, with TRBD1 matching over 7 bases. The germline CDR1 and CDR2 sequences are MNHNS and SASEGT. The CDR3 consists of 14 residues. The V and J ends lost 3 bases and 6 bases, in that order; junction bases with no gene match: 7. The CDR3 reads CASSDLGRGSEAFF. CDR3 sequence (DNA): TGTGCCAGCAGTGATTTGGGCAGGGGGTCTGAAGCTTTCTTT.

The chain couples TRBV5-1 to TRBJ2-5, with D perhaps matching TRBD2 (6 bases). There are 15 residues in the CDR3. V lost 0 bases and J lost 2, with 11 bases in between. Germline V gene lookup returns CDR1 SGHRS and CDR2 YFSETQ. CDR3 residues: CASSLVAGRQETQYF. The DNA of the CDR3 is TGCGCCAGCAGCTTGGTGGCAGGGAGGCAAGAGACCCAGTACTTC.

The rearrangement links TRBV9 to TRBJ2-1, with 8 positions matching TRBD1. Germline trimming cut 0 bases from V and 1 base from J; bases unmatched to any gene: 3. The CDR3 sequence is 16 residues long. The germline V gene has CDR1 SGDLS and CDR2 YYNGEE. The CDR3 sequence: CASSVVGTGSYNEQFF. The CDR3 DNA follows: TGTGCCAGCAGCGTAGTTGGGACAGGTTCCTACAATGAGCAGTTCTTC.